This T cell receptor beta chain was obtained from a study of breast tumors, draining lymph nodes, adjacent tissues. Broader study findings: The data were judged consistent with most tumor T cells coming from lymph node and expanding in tumor. Compared with basal-like, luminal-like tumors shared significantly more repertoire with nontumor tissue. That most tumor T cells come from lymph nodes remained unproven. Compared with lymph nodes, tumors were less diverse; compared with nontumor tissue, more.

TCRdb redid the calling of the multiplex PCR reads with MiXCR, one entry per CDR3 protein. The sample lists 25,000 to 40,000 distinct CDR3 sequences, approximately 57% occurring once. This clonotype has just a few counts. Its matching antigen is unknown. The germline V and J ends were trimmed by 0 bases and 7 bases, with 11 bases remaining between them. CDR1 is SGDLS, CDR2 YYNGEE, per germline. The CDR3 contains 14 residues. Material: breast tumor tissue. V is TRBV9 and J is TRBJ2-1, with a tentative D call TRBD2 (6 bases). The source of this sequence is a female donor with breast cancer. Some clones in this sample may be carry-over from other donors' samples. The CDR3 loop is CASSVAGVRNEQFF. The DNA of the CDR3 is TGTGCCAGCAGCGTAGCGGGAGTAAGAAATGAGCAGTTCTTC.